The rows below give T cell receptor beta chains drawn from one sample of a study of post-analysis software for immune sequencing data. TCRdb re-called the PCR reads with MiXCR, one entry per CDR3 protein. This sample has 350,000 to 500,000 distinct CDR3 sequences, with 30% to 45% found just once. The sample was blood. All receptors come from a girl aged 2-9 years with multiple sclerosis. CDR3s include the opening cysteine and the closing phenylalanine or tryptophan. Fields, in order: V gene, D gene, clone size, J gene, CDR3 DNA, CDR3 protein. A D gene is named only where the DNA matches it firmly. The size field is filled for only some rows; it gives once, few, many or a size class.

TRBV7-2	NA	NA	TRBJ2-5	TGTGCCAGCAGCTCCCTCCGGGAGACCCAGTACTTC	CASSSLRETQYF
TRBV7-9	TRBD2	NA	TRBJ2-3	TGTGCCAGCAGGGGACTAGCGGGAGAGAGATATCAGTTTACGCAGTATTTT	CASRGLAGERYQFTQYF
TRBV20-1	TRBD1	few	TRBJ1-1	TGCAGTGCTAGACGGTGGACAGGAGTGAACACTGAAGCTTTCTTT	CSARRWTGVNTEAFF
TRBV7-6	NA	NA	TRBJ2-7	TGTGCCAGCAGCTTAGGGGAGCTCGGCTACGAGCAGTACTTC	CASSLGELGYEQYF
TRBV4-1	NA	many	TRBJ2-3	TGTGCCAGCAGCTTAGCTAGCACAGATACGCAGTATTTT	CASSLASTDTQYF
TRBV29-1	NA	NA	TRBJ2-1	TGCAGCGCGGGACCAGCGCGGAATGAGCAGTTCTTC	CSAGPARNEQFF
TRBV15	TRBD2	NA	TRBJ2-3	TGTGCCACCACCCGGACTAGTGCTGCAGATACGCAGTATTTT	CATTRTSAADTQYF
TRBV7-2	TRBD2	NA	TRBJ2-1	TGTGCCAGCAGCTCCCCCTTACTAGCGGGGACCTACAATGAGCAGTTCTTC	CASSSPLLAGTYNEQFF
TRBV2	TRBD2	NA	TRBJ2-3	TGTGCCAGCAGTGAAGCCCCCCCGCTAGCGGGAGGGCGGAAGGTAACAGATACGCAGTATTTT	CASSEAPPLAGGRKVTDTQYF
TRBV15	TRBD2	few	TRBJ2-6	TGTGCCACCAGCAGTGGGGGGGGTTTCCGAGCCAACGTCCTGACTTTC	CATSSGGGFRANVLTF
TRBV20-1	NA	NA	TRBJ1-2	TGCAGTGCTAGAGTTATTGGACAGTTTGACTATGGCTACACCTTC	CSARVIGQFDYGYTF
TRBV9	NA	NA	TRBJ2-1	TGTGCCAGCAGCGTAGAGGACAGTAGGTATGAGCAGTTCTTC	CASSVEDSRYEQFF
TRBV7-9	NA	few	TRBJ1-2	TGTGCCAGCAGCTTAGAGTCTCGGGCCACTGCTGGCTACACCTTC	CASSLESRATAGYTF
TRBV7-2	NA	NA	TRBJ2-7	TGTGCCAGCAGCTTAGACCCTTACTACGAGCAGTACTTC	CASSLDPYYEQYF
TRBV7-9	NA	NA	TRBJ1-2	TGTGCCAGCAGCCCAAACGACCGGGACTGGGATGGCTACACCTTC	CASSPNDRDWDGYTF
TRBV7-9	NA	NA	TRBJ2-1	TGTGCCAGCAGCTTAGAGAGACACTTTTACAATGAGCAGTTCTTC	CASSLERHFYNEQFF
TRBV4-1	NA	NA	TRBJ1-5	TGCGCCAGCAGCCAAGAACGGGGCGGGAGCAATCAGCCCCAGCATTTT	CASSQERGGSNQPQHF
TRBV29-1	TRBD1	NA	TRBJ2-7	TGCAGCGTTGGTGGGGGACAGGGGCTTGAGCAGTACTTC	CSVGGGQGLEQYF
TRBV5-1	TRBD1	NA	TRBJ2-2	TGCGCCAGCAGCTTGGGTGGGACAGGCACCACCGGGGAGCTGTTTTTT	CASSLGGTGTTGELFF
TRBV4-3	TRBD1	NA	TRBJ2-3	TGCGCCAGCAGCCAAGATTCCCAGGGGGCGGCAGATACGCAGTATTTT	CASSQDSQGAADTQYF
TRBV5-1	NA	NA	TRBJ2-1	TGCGCCAGCAGCCCAAGCCTGAGCTCCTACAATGAGCAGTTCTTC	CASSPSLSSYNEQFF
TRBV19	TRBD2	NA	TRBJ2-7	TGTGCCAGTAGTGCCCTAGCGGGCCCCACCTACGAGCAGTACTTC	CASSALAGPTYEQYF
TRBV5-1	NA	few	TRBJ2-7	TGCGCCAGCAGCTTGGCCCCTGAAGTCTACGAGCAGTACTTC	CASSLAPEVYEQYF
TRBV20-1	TRBD2	NA	TRBJ2-7	TGCAGTGCTAGAGATGCCGGACTAGCGAACGAGCAGTACTTC	CSARDAGLANEQYF
TRBV29-1	TRBD1	NA	TRBJ1-1	TGCAGCCTGGGACAGGGAGAGGAGGACACTGAAGCTTTCTTT	CSLGQGEEDTEAFF
TRBV29-1	TRBD2	NA	TRBJ2-1	TGCAGCGTAGCCCTAGCGGGACGGTCCAACAATGAGCAGTTCTTC	CSVALAGRSNNEQFF